These 20 T cell receptor beta chains originate from one sample sequenced in a study of shared clonotypes between healthy human individuals. Produced via immunoSEQ multiplex PCR; TCRdb's table is partial and in-frame only. The sample yields about 2.3 million clones, around 92% seen once. Sequenced sample: naive CD4+ T cells from PBMCs. Sample subset: CD45RA+ positively selected. The source of these receptors is a man between 18 and 29 years old in good health. Some clones in this sample may be carry-over from other donors' samples.

The chain carries TRBV4-1 and TRBJ1-2; no clear D. Trimming shortened V by 4 bases and J by 4 bases, and 19 bases separated the two germline ends. CDR1 and CDR2 (germline): MGHRA, YSYEKL. The CDR3 length is 16 residues. This CDR3 reads CASSLGQPAGGYGYTF. In DNA form, the CDR3 reads TGCGCCAGCAGCCTCGGTCAGCCAGCAGGAGGCTATGGCTACACCTTC.

This clone appeared once. The rearrangement joins TRBV19 to TRBJ2-5; TRBD1 matches at 7 bases. This CDR3 has 16 residues. V was clipped by 6 bases and J by 5 bases; unmatched bases: 15. Looked up from germline, CDR1 is LNHDA and CDR2 is SQIVND (reference sequence). Written as DNA, the CDR3 is TGTGCCAGTAGGACGGGGTCACAGGGGAAGGGGGAGACCCAGTACTTC. It translates to CASRTGSQGKGETQYF.

CDR3 DNA sequence: TGTGCCAGCAGGCCGGGACAGGGGAACACCGGGGAGCTGTTTTTT. The encoded protein is CASRPGQGNTGELFF. This chain uses TRBV28 with TRBJ2-2; 9 bases are shared with TRBD1. V dropped 6 bases and J dropped 1; count of bases not matched to a gene: 3. CDR3 length equals 15 residues. Germline V gene sequence: CDR1 MDHEN, CDR2 SYDVKM. The full variable domain, rest sourced from reference TRBV28 and TRBJ2-2, is DVKVTQSSRYLVKRTGEKVFLECVQDMDHENMFWYRQDPGLGLRLIYFSYDVKMKEKGDIPEGYSVSREKKERFSLILESASTNQTSMYLCASRPGQGNTGELFFGEGSRLTVL.

The chain carries TRBV7-8 and TRBJ2-1, with TRBD2 identical over 8 bases. Germline CDR1 and CDR2: SGHVS and FQNEAQ. This CDR3 spans 16 amino acids. Trimming took 2 bases from V and 4 from J; bases not matched to a gene: 7. The CDR3, as DNA: TGTGCCAGCAGCTTATCGTACGGGAGGGGATACAATGAGCAGTTCTTC. It translates to CASSLSYGRGYNEQFF.

The V gene is TRBV12-5, the J gene TRBJ1-1, with D possibly matching TRBD1 (6 bases). The CDR3 extends over 13 amino acids. Between the trimmed V and J ends, which lost 2 bases and 8 bases, there was a span of 12 bases. Germline V gene lookup returns CDR1 LGHNT and CDR2 FRNRAP. CDR3 region: CASGLLGGTEAFF. The CDR3 DNA sequence: TGTGCTAGTGGTTTGTTGGGAGGGACAGAAGCTTTCTTT.

This clone has only a few counts. V usage is TRBV6-5 and J usage is TRBJ1-1; D not certain. CDR1 and CDR2 from the germline V gene are MNHEY and SVGAGI. Trimming stripped 5 bases from V and 5 bases from J, with 12 bases between. CDR3 length equals 13 residues. The CDR3 is CASSRGRETEAFF. Here the CDR3 DNA reads TGTGCCAGCAGTCGGGGTAGAGAAACTGAAGCTTTCTTT.

Only one count was recorded for this clone. At the DNA level, this CDR3 is encoded by other sequences in the same sample as well. This CDR3 is CASSPTGSTNEKLFF. The CDR3 coding sequence is TGTGCCAGCAGTCCAACAGGTTCAACTAATGAAAAACTGTTTTTT. The chain couples TRBV28 to TRBJ1-4; possibly TRBD1 for D (5 bases). In germline, CDR1 is MDHEN, CDR2 SYDVKM. This CDR3 is built from 15 residues. Trimming removed 5 bases from V and 0 bases from J, with 10 bases in between.

The chain combines TRBV29-1 with TRBJ2-3; D may be TRBD2 (7 bases). Per germline, CDR1 SQVTM and CDR2 ANQGSEA. The CDR3 consists of 14 residues. Trimming cost V 4 bases and J 4 bases, with 15 bases left between them. The CDR3 reads CSVGGGRDADTQYF. The CDR3 bases are TGCAGCGTTGGGGGGGGCAGGGACGCAGATACGCAGTATTTT.

The chain is built from TRBV7-7 and TRBJ2-3, with 8 positions matching TRBD1. The germline CDR1 and CDR2 sequences are SSHAT and FNYEAQ (reference sequence). The CDR3 spans 16 residues. The ends lost 5 bases at V and 2 bases at J; junction bases unmatched: 9. CDR3 residues: CASSQGAQPSTDTQYF. For the CDR3, the DNA is TGTGCCAGCAGCCAGGGGGCACAGCCGTCCACAGATACGCAGTATTTT.

The chain uses TRBV6-5 and TRBJ1-5; D gene uncertain. This CDR3 comprises 13 residues. Looked up from germline, CDR1 is MNHEY and CDR2 is SVGAGI. V lost 6 bases and J 6 bases, leaving 12 bases between the germline ends. Here the CDR3 reads CASSRIGPQPQHF. CDR3 coding DNA: TGTGCCAGCAGCAGAATAGGGCCTCAGCCCCAGCATTTT.

Note on this clone: The same CDR3 is also encoded by other DNA sequences in this sample. The chain couples TRBV5-1 to TRBJ1-3; D is unclear. Germline CDR1 is SGHRS and CDR2 is YFSETQ. The length of the CDR3 is 15 residues. Trimming took off 5 bases at V and 0 bases at J, with 12 bases between the two ends. CDR3 sequence (DNA): TGCGCCAGCAGGCCCCTTACGGACTCTGGAAACACCATATATTTT. Residues: CASRPLTDSGNTIYF. The entire variable domain, with the rest obtained from reference TRBV5-1 and TRBJ1-3, is as follows: KAGVTQTPRYLIKTRGQQVTLSCSPISGHRSVSWYQQTPGQGLQFLFEYFSETQRNKGNFPGRFSGRQFSNSRSEMNVSTLELGDSALYLCASRPLTDSGNTIYFGEGSWLTVV.

The V and J genes are TRBV4-3 and TRBJ1-3; 7 bases align to TRBD1. The junction had 7 bases not matched to a gene; V was cut back by 4 bases and J by 4 bases. The CDR3 is made up of 15 amino acids. CDR1 and CDR2 (germline): LGHNA, YSLEER. The CDR3 loop reads CASSRGPDRGNTIYF. As DNA, the CDR3 is TGCGCCAGCAGCCGCGGCCCGGACAGGGGAAACACCATATATTTT.

This chain connects TRBV15 to TRBJ2-1, with D tentatively TRBD1 or TRBD2 (5 bases each). The CDR3 contains 14 residues. Trimming shortened V by 4 bases and J by 6 bases, and 13 bases separated the two germline ends. CDR1 and CDR2 from the germline V gene are LNHNV and YYDKDF (reference sequence). CDR3 DNA sequence: TGTGCCACCAGCACGAGGGAAGGGGCCAATGAGCAGTTCTTC. Its translation is CATSTREGANEQFF.

This chain uses TRBV30 with TRBJ1-5; D is unresolved. The CDR3 runs 15 residues. CDR1 GTSNPN and CDR2 SVGIG come from the germline V gene (reference sequence). Trimming stripped 0 bases from V and 0 bases from J, with 9 bases between. The CDR3 region is CAWSVKTFSNQPQHF. CDR3 in DNA: TGTGCCTGGAGTGTAAAGACCTTTAGCAATCAGCCCCAGCATTTT.

This chain connects TRBV7-8 to TRBJ2-1; D gene uncertain. CDR1 is SGHVS and CDR2 is FQNEAQ in the germline V gene. This CDR3 spans 18 amino acids. V shed 5 bases and J shed 0 bases, with 20 bases lying between them. CDR3 region: CASSQIVPRTSSYNEQFF. CDR3 DNA sequence: TGTGCCAGCAGCCAGATAGTTCCTAGGACCAGCTCCTACAATGAGCAGTTCTTC.

This rearrangement joins TRBV14 to TRBJ2-7; the D gene is possibly TRBD2 (6 bases). CDR1 and CDR2 from the germline V gene are SGHDN and FVKESK. V lost 4 bases and J lost 4, with 11 bases in between. The length of the CDR3 is 13 residues. The CDR3 is CASSRSGTYEQYF. The DNA for the CDR3 is TGTGCCAGCAGCCGCTCGGGGACTTACGAGCAGTACTTC.

This clone was seen once. The gene calls are TRBV10-2 and TRBJ2-2; tentatively, D is TRBD2 (6 bases). CDR1 and CDR2 (germline): WSHSY, SAAADI. Trimming took off 6 bases at V and 5 bases at J, with 10 bases between the two ends. This CDR3 contains 13 residues. The CDR3 DNA reads as TGCGCCAGCAGGACTAGTGGTACCGGGGAGCTGTTTTTT. This codes for CASRTSGTGELFF.

The rearrangement joins TRBV9 to TRBJ2-5; D uncertain. Germline lookup yields CDR1 SGDLS and CDR2 YYNGEE. V lost 6 bases and J 1 base, leaving 10 bases between the germline ends. The CDR3 sequence is 13 residues long. CDR3 sequence (DNA): TGTGCCAGCACCGGCAAGTCCCAAGAGACCCAGTACTTC. Its protein product is CASTGKSQETQYF.

The sample holds one count of this clone. The chain uses TRBV27 and TRBJ2-5; a weak D match, TRBD1 (6 bases). The CDR3 is made up of 14 amino acids. Trimming cost V 6 bases and J 6 bases, with 17 bases left between them. CDR1 and CDR2 (germline): MNHEY, SMNVEV (reference sequence). CDR3: CASSRRGSSKTQYF. The DNA for the CDR3 is TGTGCCAGCAGCCGCAGGGGTTCCTCGAAGACCCAGTACTTC.

The genes are TRBV18 and TRBJ2-3; D unclear. V lost 6 bases, J lost 4 bases, and 8 bases lay in between. This CDR3 spans 12 amino acids. Germline CDR1 and CDR2: KGHSH and LQKENI. The CDR3 sequence: CASSDLADTQYF. The CDR3 DNA reads TGTGCCAGCTCTGATCTCGCAGATACGCAGTATTTT.